This T cell receptor beta chain is from a study of T-cell reconstitution after alpha-beta-depleted transplantation in children. Notes on the study in general: Reported findings indicate that, about two months after transplant, alpha-beta T cells came from several hundred expanded clones, which were derived from non-depleted graft cells. Some patients' high day-60 TCRbeta diversity was attributed to recipient cells surviving conditioning. Among T cells one year after transplant, newly produced cells accounted for most counts and diversity.

A note on this clonotype: Its cognate antigen is unknown.

The CDR3 has 16 residues. Germline V lookup: CDR1 DFQATT, CDR2 SNEGSKA (reference sequence). V dropped 0 bases and J dropped 3 bases, with 16 bases sitting between them. Unique molecular identifiers were incorporated when the TCRbeta library was constructed. Each CDR3 protein is one row after TCRdb ran MiXCR on the PCR reads. Of 540,000 or so distinct CDR3 sequences listed, around 23% were seen once; the top ten hold roughly 13%. This chain joins TRBV20-1 and TRBJ2-3, with D possibly TRBD2 on 7 matching bases. The material was PBMCs, mostly from graft donor cells, obtained 360 days after TCRalphabeta/CD19-depleted stem cell transplant. This sequence was found in a boy under three years old who had a stem cell transplant for acute myeloid leukemia, so the T cells may come from the graft donor. The DNA of the CDR3 is TGCAGTGCTAGAGATCTGCGCGGGGGCCCTACAGATACGCAGTATTTT. This encodes CSARDLRGGPTDTQYF.